This is a list of T cell receptor beta chains from one sample in a study of cytomegalovirus exposure and HLA in healthy donors. Method: immunoSEQ multiplex PCR; TCRdb's copy keeps in-frame clones and lacks some. The table shows approximately 150,000 clones, with 75% to 90% occurring only once. The source material was PBMCs. The receptor set was obtained from a man aged 35 to 55 in good health and CMV-seronegative. Both conserved end residues are trimmed from each CDR3. Each record gives: V gene, J gene, CDR3 protein.

TRBV28,TRBJ2-3,ASRDSSTDTQY
TRBV6-1,TRBJ2-7,ASSEAGSGIGSYEQY
TRBV30,TRBJ1-6,AWSLSPNSPLH
TRBV29-1,TRBJ1-2,SVGSPIGGYT
TRBV13,TRBJ1-4,ASSVRGQGKEKLF
TRBV6-5,TRBJ1-4,ASRGQYLNEKLF
TRBV7-8,TRBJ2-3,ASSGVGTGPFDTQY
TRBV6-1,TRBJ2-5,ATVPSLETQY
TRBV9,TRBJ1-2,ASSTGQGEGYT
TRBV9,TRBJ2-3,ASSETWASGGTDTQY
TRBV6-6,TRBJ2-7,ASRQRLAGEQY
TRBV30,TRBJ1-6,AQDRGNNSPLH
TRBV25-1,TRBJ1-2,ASSPGTAAYYGYT
TRBV28,TRBJ1-4,ASSPGGEANEKLF
TRBV7-9,TRBJ1-1,ASSSTGLGNTEAF
TRBV27,TRBJ2-5,ASSYVAAGVGETQY
TRBV5-1,TRBJ2-3,ASSEATVNTDTQY
TRBV27,TRBJ1-2,ASSLSRQGYGYT
TRBV7-2,TRBJ2-3,ASSPPLRTSDGTDTQY
TRBV5-1,TRBJ2-2,ASSVLAGDTGELF
TRBV5-1,TRBJ2-7,ASSLVQGYEQY
TRBV19,TRBJ2-2,ASSIRTSGGRGPGELF
TRBV7-9,TRBJ2-6,ASSSRQGPPSGANVLT
TRBV5-5,TRBJ1-6,ASGTGPDNSPLH
TRBV9,TRBJ1-4,ASSVTPGQGVATNEKLF
TRBV6-5,-,ASSFDRGATYEQY
TRBV11-2,TRBJ2-3,ASRLNSGATTDTQY
TRBV25-1,TRBJ1-2,ASSEYPDRADGYT
TRBV5-1,TRBJ1-2,ASSATGDDYGYT
TRBV5-8,TRBJ1-4,ASSLGDRDGEKLF
TRBV29-1,TRBJ1-3,SVELVAGSGNTIY
TRBV7-2,TRBJ2-5,ASSLHRGLETQY
TRBV19,TRBJ2-7,ASWTGGAGVGQY
TRBV6-6,-,ASSYSSPSGSYEQY
TRBV19,TRBJ2-5,ASSPPGLERETQY
TRBV5-1,TRBJ1-4,ASSPHGTGYEKLF
TRBV5-1,TRBJ1-2,ASSPTAGGNYGYT
TRBV12-2,TRBJ2-7,ASRYPLLSYEQY
TRBV28,TRBJ1-2,ASSSYGPGGYT
TRBV6-1,TRBJ2-1,ASSEVEGWSSEQF
TRBV5-1,TRBJ2-2,ASSSDGTDTGELF
TRBV15,TRBJ1-3,ATSRDSGTGNTIY
TRBV11-3,TRBJ2-5,ASSPGGLAGGLGETQY
TRBV6-6,TRBJ1-1,ASTGGTEAF
TRBV2,TRBJ1-2,ASSEGLYGYT
TRBV27,TRBJ1-6,ASKLGTVNSPLH
TRBV19,TRBJ2-1,ASTGDHEQF
TRBV19,TRBJ2-7,ASSKQGAYEQY
TRBV19,TRBJ2-4,ASRGADSVAKNIQY